The sequence of this T cell receptor (beta chain) was determined in a study of identifying expanded T cells in peripheral blood. Trimming took off 4 bases at V and 3 bases at J, with 16 bases between the two ends. CDR1 is SGHTA and CDR2 is FQGNSA in the germline V gene. There are 17 residues in the CDR3. This clone appeared a single time. The repertoire was sequenced with immunoSEQ multiplex PCR; TCRdb's copy has only in-frame clones and lacks some. Of about 110,000 clones listed, around 89% were seen once; the top ten hold roughly 15%. The V gene is TRBV7-2, the J gene TRBJ2-6; D might be TRBD1 (5 bases). Sequencing was carried out using blood. This receptor was identified in a person aged 18 to 70 in good health. The CDR3 coding sequence is TGTGCCAGCAGCTGGGGCAGAACGCTCCGTGGGGCCAACGTCCTGACTTTC. It is translated as CASSWGRTLRGANVLTF.